The clone carrying this TCR beta chain was counted a few times. These data come from a study of blood T cell repertoires in COVID-19. About the research overall: Samples representing acute and convalescent COVID-19 were sourced from the United States, Italy and Spain.

V lost 4 bases, J lost 6 bases, and 8 bases stayed unmatched. This CDR3 has 16 amino acids. The germline gives CDR1 LGHNA, CDR2 YNFKEQ. Libraries were prepared by immunoSEQ multiplex PCR; TCRdb keeps only in-frame clonotypes and omits some of them. The table lists under 250,000 clones, about 85% of them singletons. Sequencing used peripheral blood. The chain employs TRBV4-2 and TRBJ2-1; 11 positions match TRBD2. The clonotype originates from a man aged 45-60 years who had recovered from COVID-19. For the CDR3, the DNA is TGTGCCAGCAGCCGGAGTAGCGGGAGGGACCGCAATGAGCAGTTCTTC. This encodes CASSRSSGRDRNEQFF.